These 25 T cell receptor beta chains share one sample of origin, sequenced in a study of T cells in Graves' hyperthyroidism and ophthalmopathy. The TCR beta CDR3 regions underwent amplification using RNA transcripts as the source. The TCR CDR3 was amplified in a first-round RT-PCR using the HTBI primer set. Each CDR3 protein is one row after TCRdb ran MiXCR on the multiplex PCR reads. Counted here are about 600,000 distinct CDR3 sequences, about 16% occurring once; the ten biggest clones make up around 3.5%. What was sequenced was blood. These receptors were obtained from a woman aged 40 to 55 with Graves' ophthalmopathy.

The V and J genes are TRBV6-5 and TRBJ2-1; D uncertain. The CDR3 has 18 amino acids. Germline-derived CDR1 and CDR2 are MNHEY and SVGAGI. The V gene lost 1 base and the J gene lost 1 base, with 17 bases spanning the gap. The DNA for the CDR3 is TGTGCCAGCAGTTACTTGATCGTCCTTCGGAAATCCTACAATGAGCAGTTCTTC. It encodes CASSYLIVLRKSYNEQFF.

This clonotype has a count of ten or more. This sequence joins TRBV6-1 and TRBJ1-1, with a weak D call TRBD1 (6 bases). Per the germline V gene, CDR1 is MNHNS and CDR2 is SASEGT. Trimming removed 10 bases from V and 0 bases from J, with 12 bases in between. The CDR3 runs to 13 residues. The CDR3 DNA reads as TGTGCCACAGAGACAGGAATGAACACTGAAGCTTTCTTT. Its translation: CATETGMNTEAFF.

V gene TRBV7-8 combines with J gene TRBJ2-1, with 13 nucleotides matching TRBD2. Germline CDR1 reads SGHVS; CDR2 reads FQNEAQ. The CDR3 is made up of 17 amino acids. J gave up 5 bases and V 4 bases, and 8 bases lay outside the gene matches. In nucleotides, the CDR3 is TGTGCCAGCAGCTCAAAACCGGGACTAGCGGGAAACAATGAGCAGTTCTTC. Residues: CASSSKPGLAGNNEQFF. The full variable domain, its missing parts supplied by reference TRBV7-8 and TRBJ2-1, is GAGVSQSPRYKVAKRGQDVALRCDPISGHVSLFWYQQALGQGPEFLTYFQNEAQLDKSGLPSDRFFAERPEGSVSTLKIQRTQQEDSAVYLCASSSKPGLAGNNEQFFGPGTRLTVL.

Ten or more counts support this clonotype. The J gene is TRBJ2-5, the V gene TRBV2, with 11 nucleotides matching TRBD2. The CDR3 is made up of 15 amino acids. V was pared by 4 bases and J by 2 bases, with 3 bases of the junction left unmatched. From germline, CDR1 is SNHLY and CDR2 FYNNEI. The DNA for the CDR3 is TGTGCCAGCAGTGTGGCTAGCGGGGGGCAAGAGACCCAGTACTTC. It translates to CASSVASGGQETQYF. Variable domain in full (rest from reference TRBV2 and TRBJ2-5): EPEVTQTPSHQVTQMGQEVILRCVPISNHLYFYWYRQILGQKVEFLVSFYNNEISEKSEIFDDQFSVERPDGSNFTLKIRSTKLEDSAMYFCASSVASGGQETQYFGPGTRLLVL.

At least ten counts were recorded for this clonotype. The V call is TRBV3-1, the J call TRBJ2-5, with D tentatively TRBD1 (6 bases). This CDR3 comprises 15 residues. The V and J ends lost 2 bases and 0 bases respectively, with 10 bases between them. CDR1 and CDR2 from the germline V gene are LGHDT and YNNKEL (reference sequence). CDR3 DNA: TGTGCCAGCAGCCAAACGTGGGGGCACCAAGAGACCCAGTACTTC. Translating it yields CASSQTWGHQETQYF.

The chain is built from TRBV10-1 and TRBJ2-1; 11 bases are a match to TRBD2. This CDR3 has 17 residues. V gave up 4 bases and J gave up 5 bases; unmatched junction bases: 10. Germline CDR1 and CDR2: WNHNN and SYGVQD (reference sequence). CDR3 nucleotides: TGCGCCAGCAGTGGACTAGCGGGATCCCGGCCTGACAATGAGCAGTTCTTC. Its protein product is CASSGLAGSRPDNEQFF.

This clonotype has at least ten counts. V and J are TRBV19 and TRBJ1-5; D is possibly TRBD1 (6 bases). Germline V gene sequence: CDR1 LNHDA, CDR2 SQIVND (reference sequence). The CDR3 consists of 15 residues. V lost 3 bases and J lost 8, with 17 bases in between. Here the CDR3 reads CASSMVDSHSEPQHF. The DNA for the CDR3 is TGTGCCAGTAGTATGGTGGACAGTCACTCGGAGCCCCAGCATTTT.

This clonotype was counted a few times. This rearrangement joins TRBV7-8 to TRBJ2-5, with D possibly being TRBD2 (6 bases). V lost 5 bases, J lost 0 bases, and 13 bases lay in between. The length of the CDR3 is 15 residues. The germline CDR1 and CDR2 sequences are SGHVS and FQNEAQ. CDR3 in DNA: TGTGCCAGCAGCCAGAGTCGGGAGAACCAAGAGACCCAGTACTTC. It yields the protein CASSQSRENQETQYF.

This clonotype appeared many times. This chain connects TRBV4-1 to TRBJ2-7, with D uncertain. Germline-derived CDR1 and CDR2 are MGHRA and YSYEKL. The CDR3 has 15 residues. V was shortened by 0 bases and J by 0 bases, with 9 bases between the two germline ends. CDR3: CASSQESASSYEQYF. The DNA for the CDR3 is TGCGCCAGCAGCCAAGAGTCCGCTAGCTCCTACGAGCAGTACTTC.

The J gene is TRBJ2-7, the V gene TRBV4-1; no definite D call. This CDR3 region has 16 residues. CDR1 is MGHRA, CDR2 YSYEKL, per germline. V lost 3 bases and J lost 0, with 15 bases in between. CDR3 bases: TGCGCCAGCAGCCACAAGCCGTCCAAGGACTCCTACGAGCAGTACTTC. This codes for CASSHKPSKDSYEQYF.

This clonotype showed up many times. The chain uses TRBV18 and TRBJ1-5; D ambiguous. The germline V and J ends were trimmed by 2 bases and 7 bases, with 9 bases remaining between them. Germline-derived CDR1 and CDR2 are KGHSH and LQKENI. This CDR3 region has 13 residues. The CDR3, as DNA: TGTGCCAGCTCACCAGGGGTTAAACAGCCCCAGCATTTT. It yields the protein CASSPGVKQPQHF.

Notes on this clonotype: The junction does not match germline at one end; this may be a read error. The V call is TRBV3-1, the J call TRBJ2-1; 12 bases are shared with TRBD2. Germline lookup yields CDR1 LGHDT and CDR2 YNNKEL (reference sequence). CDR3 length: 17 amino acids. As DNA, the CDR3 is TGTGCCAGCAGCCAGACGACTAGCGGGAGCTCCCACAATGAGCAGTTCTTC. It codes for CASSQTTSGSSHNEQFF.

Details on this clonotype: A clone one base away is much larger, so this may be a read error. The chain uses TRBV7-9 and TRBJ2-7, with D possibly being TRBD2 (6 bases). The CDR3 consists of 15 residues. V lost 5 bases, J lost 6 bases, and 20 bases lay in between. The germline V gene has CDR1 SEHNR and CDR2 FQNEAQ (reference sequence). The CDR3 sequence is CASSPGGAAPGEQYF. In nucleotides, the CDR3 is TGTGCCAGCAGCCCCGGCGGGGCGGCGCCTGGCGAGCAGTACTTC.

The DNA of the CDR3 is TGCAGCGTGAGGGGGTCTAGCGGGACTTACAATGAGCAGTTCTTC. It codes for CSVRGSSGTYNEQFF. The V gene is TRBV29-1, the J gene TRBJ2-1; 9 positions agree with TRBD2. Trimming at V came to 6 bases and at J to 4 bases, leaving 10 bases not matched to a gene. CDR3 length equals 15 residues. Germline values: CDR1 SQVTM, CDR2 ANQGSEA.

In its sample, this clonotype was seen many times. The chain couples TRBV12-3 or TRBV12-4 to TRBJ2-6; D is unclear. V was shortened by 4 bases and J by 0 bases, with 13 bases between the two germline ends. The CDR3 runs 17 residues. This CDR3 is CASSSSARRSGANVLTF. The CDR3 coding sequence is TGTGCCAGCAGTTCGTCAGCCCGACGCTCTGGGGCCAACGTCCTGACTTTC.

The rearrangement uses TRBV28 and TRBJ1-2; possible D gene TRBD1, 6 bases. CDR3 length equals 17 residues. Trimming stripped 7 bases from V and 4 bases from J, with 25 bases between. The germline gives CDR1 MDHEN, CDR2 SYDVKM. For the CDR3, the DNA is TGTGCCAGCATGAAGGTTACCGGGACACCCTTTGGCTATGGCTACACCTTC. It codes for CASMKVTGTPFGYGYTF.

As to this clonotype: A single base separates this from a much larger clone, so it may be a read error. The genes are TRBV28 and TRBJ2-7, with D tentatively TRBD2 (5 bases). The tail of the sequence fits TRBJ2-1 better, so the J call may be wrong. Germline loops: CDR1 MDHEN, CDR2 SYDVKM. The CDR3 has 16 residues. The CDR3 spells CASSPVRGRVSYEQFF. Written as DNA, the CDR3 is TGTGCCAGCAGCCCAGTACGGGGTCGGGTCTCCTACGAGCAGTTCTTC.

This sequence joins TRBV18 and TRBJ1-1, with D possibly TRBD1 on 5 matching bases. V lost 1 base and J lost 7, with 25 bases in between. Germline V lookup: CDR1 KGHSH, CDR2 LQKENI. The CDR3 spans 18 residues. CDR3: CASSPLELRGARTVEAFF. In nucleotides, the CDR3 is TGTGCCAGCTCACCACTCGAACTCCGGGGCGCCCGGACTGTTGAAGCTTTCTTT.

J is TRBJ2-3 and V is TRBV20-1; D perhaps matches TRBD2 (5 bases). The CDR3 has 12 amino acids. Germline V gene data show CDR1 as DFQATT and CDR2 as SNEGSKA (reference sequence). The germline V and J ends were trimmed by 6 bases and 4 bases, with 11 bases remaining between them. CDR3 protein: CSAVRVADTQYF. Here the CDR3 DNA reads TGCAGTGCGGTGCGGGTCGCAGATACGCAGTATTTT.

The rearrangement joins TRBV5-1 to TRBJ2-5; D unresolved. CDR3 length equals 16 residues. From germline, CDR1 is SGHRS and CDR2 YFSETQ. Trimming took off 0 bases at V and 5 bases at J, with 17 bases between the two ends. The CDR3 sequence: CASSLALTVLGETQYF. The DNA of the CDR3 is TGCGCCAGCAGCTTGGCCCTAACTGTCCTCGGGGAGACCCAGTACTTC.

The chain has TRBV15 and TRBJ2-7; 10 bases line up with TRBD2. Germline lookup yields CDR1 LNHNV and CDR2 YYDKDF (reference sequence). The CDR3 runs to 19 residues. With V trimmed by 4 bases and J by 5 bases, 20 bases remained unmatched. CDR3 in DNA: TGTGCCACCAGCACTAGATACCTGCAACAGGGCAGCGGGAGGGACGAGCAGTACTTC. Amino acid sequence: CATSTRYLQQGSGRDEQYF.

V usage is TRBV20-1 and J usage is TRBJ2-5, with a tentative D call TRBD2 (7 bases). Trimming left V 2 bases short and J 4 bases short, with 23 bases between. This CDR3 is 17 amino acids long. The germline gives CDR1 DFQATT, CDR2 SNEGSKA (reference sequence). The CDR3 spells CSARPSGSPRGGETQYF. CDR3 sequence (DNA): TGCAGTGCTAGACCTTCCGGGTCCCCGAGGGGGGGAGAGACCCAGTACTTC.

The table lists this clonotype with many counts. This sequence joins TRBV7-9 and TRBJ2-3; 11 positions match TRBD2. V lost 5 bases and J lost 2; bases outside the gene matches: 6. Germline assignment: CDR1 SEHNR and CDR2 FQNEAQ (reference sequence). The CDR3 spans 16 residues. Here the CDR3 reads CASSHLTSGVTDTQYF. The CDR3 region has the DNA TGTGCCAGCAGCCATCTGACTAGCGGGGTCACAGATACGCAGTATTTT.

This clonotype was seen at least ten times. The chain combines TRBV11-2 with TRBJ2-7; D uncertain. The CDR3 runs to 16 residues. V lost 3 bases to trimming and J lost 0 bases, with 15 bases between them. Looked up from germline, CDR1 is SGHAT and CDR2 is FQNNGV. The CDR3 reads CASSFRGTSSSYEQYF. The CDR3 DNA reads as TGTGCCAGCAGCTTCCGAGGTACATCTTCCTCCTACGAGCAGTACTTC.

The chain employs TRBV5-1 and TRBJ1-1; tentatively, D is TRBD1 (6 bases). Per the germline V gene, CDR1 is SGHRS and CDR2 is YFSETQ. This CDR3 is 15 amino acids long. V was cut by 4 bases and J by 1 base, with 14 bases left in between. CDR3 sequence: CASSHGAGANTEAFF. The CDR3 bases are TGCGCCAGCAGCCACGGAGCGGGGGCGAACACTGAAGCTTTCTTT.